This is a list of T cell receptor beta chains from one sample in a study of blood T cell repertoires in COVID-19. TCRdb's table, derived via immunoSEQ multiplex PCR, lists solely in-frame clones and lacks some. This table has 200,000 or so clones, about 80% appearing once. The sequenced material came from PBMCs or T cells enriched from blood (not recorded which). The receptors derive from a man aged 35 to 55 who had recovered from COVID-19. Both conserved end residues are part of each CDR3. The order of the fields is J gene, V gene, D gene, clone size, CDR3 DNA, CDR3 protein. A D gene is named only where the DNA matches it firmly. Only part of the rows carry a size: once, few, many, or a class if the clone is expanded.

j_call: TRBJ2-1; v_call: TRBV20-1; d_call: TRBD1; clone_size: few; cdr3_nt: TGCAGTGCTAGTCTAAGGACAGGGCTCCTCAATGAGCAGTTCTTC; cdr3_aa: CSASLRTGLLNEQFF
j_call: TRBJ1-4; v_call: TRBV3-1/TRBV3-2; d_call: TRBD1; clone_size: -; cdr3_nt: TGTGCCAGCAGCCAAGTCTGGGGACAGGCGCGAGAAAAACTGTTTTTT; cdr3_aa: CASSQVWGQAREKLFF
j_call: TRBJ1-1; v_call: TRBV9; d_call: -; clone_size: -; cdr3_nt: TGTGCCAGCAGCGTCGAGGGTATTGCTGAAGCTTTCTTT; cdr3_aa: CASSVEGIAEAFF
j_call: TRBJ1-2; v_call: TRBV5-8; d_call: TRBD1; clone_size: -; cdr3_nt: TGTGCCAGCAGCTGGACAGGAAACTATGGCTACACCTTC; cdr3_aa: CASSWTGNYGYTF
j_call: TRBJ2-3; v_call: TRBV2; d_call: TRBD1; clone_size: -; cdr3_nt: TGTGCCAGCAGTGAGAAGTTTCGGGACAGGGATACGCAGTATTTT; cdr3_aa: CASSEKFRDRDTQYF
j_call: TRBJ2-7; v_call: TRBV6-5; d_call: TRBD1; clone_size: -; cdr3_nt: TGTGCCAGCAGTTTCAACAGGGGATATGAGCAGTACTTC; cdr3_aa: CASSFNRGYEQYF
j_call: TRBJ2-1; v_call: TRBV19; d_call: -; clone_size: -; cdr3_nt: TGTGCCAGTAGTATAGTCCACGGGGGCTCCTACAATGAGCAGTTCTTC; cdr3_aa: CASSIVHGGSYNEQFF
j_call: TRBJ2-1; v_call: TRBV27; d_call: -; clone_size: -; cdr3_nt: TGTGCCAGCAGTTTAGGGCCGGGACTTCTCATATACAATGAGCAGTTCTTC; cdr3_aa: CASSLGPGLLIYNEQFF
j_call: TRBJ1-2; v_call: TRBV11-2; d_call: -; clone_size: -; cdr3_nt: TGTGCCAGCAGCTCTCAGTTGGGCTACACCTTC; cdr3_aa: CASSSQLGYTF
j_call: TRBJ1-1; v_call: TRBV11-2; d_call: -; clone_size: many; cdr3_nt: TGTGCCAGCAGCTCAATAAGCGGGGCGAGGAACACTGAAGCTTTCTTT; cdr3_aa: CASSSISGARNTEAFF
j_call: TRBJ2-2; v_call: TRBV2; d_call: -; clone_size: -; cdr3_nt: TGTGCCAGCAGTTCCTCCGGGACTGCGAACACCGGGGAGCTGTTTTTT; cdr3_aa: CASSSSGTANTGELFF
j_call: TRBJ1-1; v_call: TRBV5-1; d_call: TRBD1; clone_size: -; cdr3_nt: TGCGCCAGCAGTTCTGCCGGGACAGGGGCATTGAACACTGAAGCTTTCTTT; cdr3_aa: CASSSAGTGALNTEAFF
j_call: TRBJ2-2; v_call: TRBV10-1; d_call: TRBD1; clone_size: -; cdr3_nt: TGCGCCAGCAGTGAGTCGACGGGCCAGGGGGCAAGAACCGGGGAGCTGTTTTTT; cdr3_aa: CASSESTGQGARTGELFF
j_call: TRBJ2-2; v_call: TRBV5-1; d_call: -; clone_size: -; cdr3_nt: TGCGCCAGCAGCTTGGTAGTCCGGAGGGAGAGCGGGGAGCTGTTTTTT; cdr3_aa: CASSLVVRRESGELFF
j_call: TRBJ2-1; v_call: TRBV24-1; d_call: TRBD1; clone_size: -; cdr3_nt: TGTGCCACCAGTGATCCGGGACAGGGGGCTCGTGATGAGCAGTTCTTC; cdr3_aa: CATSDPGQGARDEQFF